Below are 9 T cell receptor beta chains sequenced from a single sample in a study of CD8+CD57+ T cells in acquired aplastic anemia. Both TCR beta VDJ combination and CDR3 sequence profiling were carried out. Genomic DNA was the template for this profiling. MiXCR, applied by TCRdb to the reads, yields one record per CDR3 protein. This table has about 210,000 distinct CDR3 sequences, over 60% appearing once. Sequenced material: sorted CD4+, CD8+, or CD8+CD57+ T cells (not recorded which) from PBMCs. Every receptor here comes from a human donor in good health.

The sample holds a few counts of this clonotype. The V call is TRBV27, the J call TRBJ2-2; no clear D. Per the germline V gene, CDR1 is MNHEY and CDR2 is SMNVEV (reference sequence). CDR3 length equals 15 residues. V was shortened by 7 bases and J by 0 bases, with 12 bases between the two germline ends. DNA of the CDR3: TGTGCCAGCACGCCCGGTGGACCGAACACCGGGGAGCTGTTTTTT. This codes for CASTPGGPNTGELFF.

This chain links TRBV7-8 with TRBJ1-4; D is perhaps TRBD1 (5 bases). CDR1 SGHVS and CDR2 FQNEAQ come from the germline V gene. The V end lost 5 bases, the J end lost 5 bases, and 15 bases lay between the germline ends. This CDR3 has 15 residues. CDR3 bases: TGTGCCAGCAGCCCAAACAGGAGACTAAATGAAAAACTGTTTTTT. Its translation: CASSPNRRLNEKLFF.

In DNA, the CDR3 is TGCAGTGCCATTGAGGCTTCGGTCGGGACTAGCGTCCCCGCGCAGTATTTT. Amino acids: CSAIEASVGTSVPAQYF. This chain links TRBV20-1 with TRBJ2-3, with TRBD2 matching over 10 bases. The V gene's germline CDR1 is DFQATT and CDR2 SNEGSKA (reference sequence). V gave up 6 bases and J gave up 10 bases; unmatched junction bases: 22. The CDR3 is 17 amino acids.

The chain carries TRBV20-1 and TRBJ2-7; no clear D. The CDR3 covers 12 residues. V shed 6 bases and J shed 5 bases, with 14 bases lying between them. Per germline, CDR1 DFQATT and CDR2 SNEGSKA (reference sequence). This CDR3 reads CSALKRENEQYF. CDR3 bases: TGCAGTGCCCTCAAGAGAGAAAACGAGCAGTACTTC.

The chain has TRBV7-2 and TRBJ2-7; no clear D gene. This CDR3 region has 14 residues. From germline, CDR1 is SGHTA and CDR2 FQGNSA. The germline V and J ends were trimmed by 1 base and 4 bases, with 11 bases remaining between them. The CDR3 DNA follows: TGTGCCAGCAGCTTAGGCCCAGCGACGTACGAGCAGTACTTC. Translated, it gives CASSLGPATYEQYF.

In its sample, this clonotype was seen a few times. The chain joins TRBV29-1 to TRBJ1-1; D remains ambiguous. V dropped 4 bases and J dropped 1 base, with 10 bases sitting between them. Germline V gene lookup returns CDR1 SQVTM and CDR2 ANQGSEA. This CDR3 is built from 13 residues. This CDR3 is CSVGRRGNTEAFF. In DNA, the CDR3 is TGCAGCGTTGGTCGTCGTGGGAACACTGAAGCTTTCTTT.

This clonotype was found once. This chain connects TRBV9 to TRBJ1-3, with D hard to call. The CDR3 length is 15 residues. Per the germline V gene, CDR1 is SGDLS and CDR2 is YYNGEE. Deletions cut 2 bases from V and 6 bases from J, with 15 bases between. This chain's CDR3 is CASSVGISSLNTIYF. In DNA, the CDR3 is TGTGCCAGCAGCGTGGGGATCTCTTCCCTAAACACCATATATTTT.

The chain combines TRBV5-6 with TRBJ1-2; D remains ambiguous. Trimming left V 0 bases short and J 5 bases short, with 8 bases between. Germline CDR1 reads SGHDT; CDR2 reads YYEEEE. The CDR3 loop spans 13 amino acids. In nucleotides, the CDR3 is TGTGCCAGCAGCTTGGTGGGATGGTATGGCTACACCTTC. It codes for CASSLVGWYGYTF.

The V and J genes are TRBV19 and TRBJ2-2, with 10 bases identical to TRBD1. V shed 4 bases and J 4 bases; nucleotides not matched to a gene: 6. The CDR3 loop spans 16 amino acids. From germline, CDR1 is LNHDA and CDR2 SQIVND (reference sequence). This CDR3 reads CASSRPGTGVTGELFF. The CDR3 coding sequence is TGTGCCAGTAGTAGGCCCGGGACAGGGGTCACCGGGGAGCTGTTTTTT.